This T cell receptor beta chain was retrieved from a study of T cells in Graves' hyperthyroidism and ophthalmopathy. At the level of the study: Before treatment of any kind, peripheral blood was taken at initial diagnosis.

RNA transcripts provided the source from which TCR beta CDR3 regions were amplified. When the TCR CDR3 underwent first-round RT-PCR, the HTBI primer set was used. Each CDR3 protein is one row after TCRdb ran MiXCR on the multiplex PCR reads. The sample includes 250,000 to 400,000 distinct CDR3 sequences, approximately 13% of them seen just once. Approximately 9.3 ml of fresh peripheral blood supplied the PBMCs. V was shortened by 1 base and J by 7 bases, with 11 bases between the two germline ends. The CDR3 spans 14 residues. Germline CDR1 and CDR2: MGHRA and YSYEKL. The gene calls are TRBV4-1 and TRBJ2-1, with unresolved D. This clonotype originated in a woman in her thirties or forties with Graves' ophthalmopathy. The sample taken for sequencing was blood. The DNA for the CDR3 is TGCGCCAGCAGCCAAGGAATTATGGTGAATGAGCAGTTCTTC. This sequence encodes CASSQGIMVNEQFF.